The 7 T cell receptor beta chains in this list originate from one sample, sequenced in a study of cytomegalovirus exposure and HLA in healthy donors (TCRdb year 2017). Library preparation employed the immunoSEQ multiplex PCR assay. TCRdb holds this immuneACCESS table with in-frame rearrangements only. Some clones are missing; in checked studies, unresolved V genes explain under half, and the rest has no known cause. The sample table shows around 86,000 clones, and approximately 93% are seen once. The ten largest clones capture about 1.1% of the sample. Specimen: PBMCs. The receptors here all came from a woman aged 30 to 39 in good health and CMV-seropositive.

The V gene is TRBV19, the J gene TRBJ1-3; tentative D call: TRBD1 (5 bases). The germline gives CDR1 LNHDA, CDR2 SQIVND (reference sequence). This CDR3 spans 15 amino acids. Trimming cost V 5 bases and J 0 bases, with 11 bases left between them. DNA of the CDR3: TGTGCCAGTAGTTTCGACAGAAGCTCTGGAAACACCATATATTTT. Its translation is CASSFDRSSGNTIYF.

J is TRBJ2-7 and V is TRBV6-6, with D perhaps TRBD1 (5 bases). The CDR3 runs to 15 residues. Trimming cost V 6 bases and J 5 bases, with 20 bases left between them. Germline V gene sequence: CDR1 MNHNY, CDR2 SVGAGI (reference sequence). The CDR3 coding sequence is TGTGCCAGCAGAGCAGGGAAACTCCCCTCGGACGAGCAGTACTTC. The encoded protein is CASRAGKLPSDEQYF.

The chain is built from TRBV18 and TRBJ2-2, with 7 bases aligning to TRBD1. The CDR3 length is 15 residues. J gave up 2 bases and V 3 bases, and 3 bases lay outside the gene matches. The germline V gene encodes CDR1 KGHSH and CDR2 LQKENI. The CDR3 here is CASSPGQSNTGELFF. The CDR3 DNA reads as TGTGCCAGCTCACCGGGACAGTCCAACACCGGGGAGCTGTTTTTT.

This rearrangement joins TRBV7-2 to TRBJ2-7, with 7 bases that match TRBD2. The CDR3 loop spans 15 amino acids. Germline lookup yields CDR1 SGHTA and CDR2 FQGNSA. The V gene end was trimmed by 6 bases and the J gene end by 2 bases; junction bases not matched to a gene: 10. CDR3 sequence (DNA): TGTGCCAGCAGGGGGAGGGACGTACCAACCTACGAGCAGTACTTC. Amino acid sequence: CASRGRDVPTYEQYF. Full variable domain (rest looked up from reference TRBV7-2 and TRBJ2-7): GAGVSQSPSNKVTEKGKDVELRCDPISGHTALYWYRQSLGQGLEFLIYFQGNSAPDKSGLPSDRFSAERTGGSVSTLTIQRTQQEDSAVYLCASRGRDVPTYEQYFGPGTRLTVT.

The chain is built from TRBV6-5 and TRBJ2-7; 12 nucleotides agree with TRBD1. The ends lost 4 bases at V and 6 bases at J; junction bases unmatched: 7. Germline V lookup: CDR1 MNHEY, CDR2 SVGAGI. CDR3 length equals 15 residues. In DNA, the CDR3 is TGTGCCAGCAGTTCGCCGGGACAGGGGGCGTCCGAGCAGTACTTC. It specifies CASSSPGQGASEQYF.

The V call is TRBV19, the J call TRBJ1-4; the D is unclear. Trimming removed 4 bases from V and 0 bases from J, with 12 bases in between. The CDR3 loop spans 16 amino acids. Germline V gene data show CDR1 as LNHDA and CDR2 as SQIVND (reference sequence). The CDR3 DNA sequence: TGTGCCAGTAGTAGGGCAGCAGCTGCAACTAATGAAAAACTGTTTTTT. Its translation is CASSRAAAATNEKLFF.

The chain has TRBV4-3 and TRBJ1-4; possible D gene TRBD1, 6 bases. Trimming took off 4 bases at V and 7 bases at J, with 10 bases between the two ends. The germline V gene encodes CDR1 LGHNA and CDR2 YSLEER. The CDR3 is made up of 13 amino acids. In nucleotides, the CDR3 is TGCGCCAGCAGCCTTCAGGGGACTGAAAAACTGTTTTTT. Translation gives CASSLQGTEKLFF.